Sequencing of this TCR beta chain was carried out in a study of control samples from healthy donors and cancer patients. This CDR3 region has 17 residues. V was cut by 0 bases and J by 0 bases, with 14 bases left in between. Germline CDR1 reads MGHRA; CDR2 reads YSYEKL. Libraries were prepared by immunoSEQ multiplex PCR; TCRdb keeps only in-frame clonotypes and omits some of them. The table shows about 140,000 clones, with roughly 88% occurring only once. The sample holds one count of this clone. Sequenced sample: blood. The chain carries TRBV4-1 and TRBJ1-2, with D unresolved. The origin of this receptor is a man between 18 and 29 years old in good health. The CDR3 reads CASSQDSGHQANYGYTF. DNA for the CDR3: TGCGCCAGCAGCCAAGATTCCGGCCACCAAGCTAACTATGGCTACACCTTC.